Below, 3 T cell receptor beta chains from the same sample are listed, as sequenced in a study of radiotherapy plus CTLA-4 blockade in lung cancer. Clones were sequenced by immunoSEQ multiplex PCR, and TCRdb holds only the in-frame ones, with some missing. The repertoire holds roughly 110,000 clones, with more than 75% as singletons. This material consisted of peripheral blood, taken from a patient treated with radiotherapy plus ipilimumab. These receptors all stem from a human donor with non-small cell lung cancer that progressed on radiotherapy plus ipilimumab. Some clones in this sample may be carry-over from other donors' samples.

The chain couples TRBV5-4 to TRBJ2-6, with D unclear. CDR3 length: 15 residues. The V gene's germline CDR1 is SGHNT and CDR2 YYREEE (reference sequence). Trimming stripped 3 bases from V and 1 base from J, with 8 bases between. The CDR3 coding sequence is TGTGCCAGCAGCTCTAAGAAGTCTGGGGCCAACGTCCTGACTTTC. Translating gives CASSSKKSGANVLTF.

This chain connects TRBV28 to TRBJ1-1; a possible D gene is TRBD1 (5 bases). The CDR3 length is 12 residues. Germline loops: CDR1 MDHEN, CDR2 SYDVKM. Trimming cost V 2 bases and J 4 bases, with 5 bases left between them. CDR3 protein: CASSLQGTEAFF. The CDR3 region has the DNA TGTGCCAGCAGTTTACAGGGCACTGAAGCTTTCTTT.

The chain uses TRBV18 and TRBJ1-2; D not resolved. The ends were cut back, 0 bases at V and 7 bases at J, with 12 bases in the middle. The CDR3 loop spans 14 amino acids. Germline-derived CDR1 and CDR2 are KGHSH and LQKENI. In nucleotides, the CDR3 is TGTGCCAGCTCACCACCCGCCCAGCGCCGTGGCTACACCTTC. Translating gives CASSPPAQRRGYTF. The whole variable domain, remainder taken from reference TRBV18 and TRBJ1-2, is NAGVMQNPRHLVRRRGQEARLRCSPMKGHSHVYWYRQLPEEGLKFMVYLQKENIIDESGMPKERFSAEFPKEGPSILRIQQVVRGDSAAYFCASSPPAQRRGYTFGSGTRLTVV.